This T cell receptor beta chain derives from a study of blood T cells in healthy people across ages. Germline values: CDR1 SGHTA, CDR2 FQGNSA. This CDR3 has 13 amino acids. Sample-barcoded 5' priming and a J-beta primer mix drove a second PCR of 7 to 11 cycles. TCRdb re-called the 5' RACE reads through MiXCR, storing one row per CDR3 protein. There are about a million distinct CDR3 sequences in the sample; roughly 47% occur only once, and 20% to 25% lies in the top ten. This clonotype has just a few counts. The chain couples TRBV7-2 to TRBJ2-7; TRBD2 matches at 7 bases. The J call could be wrong; TRBJ2-5 is a better fit for the DNA end. This TCR came from a woman aged 55-70 years in good health. What was sequenced was blood. The CDR3 sequence: CASSRGGEETQYF. Here the CDR3 DNA reads TGTGCCAGCTCCCGGGGAGGGGAAGAGACCCAGTACTTC.